This T cell receptor beta chain was recorded in a study of blood T cell repertoires in COVID-19. Study information: Acute and convalescent COVID-19 specimens originated in the United States, Italy and Spain. PBMCs, B-cell-depleted T cells, or T cells provided the cDNA or gDNA that made up the material.

V lost 4 bases to trimming and J lost 7 bases; unmatched junction nucleotides: 3. Germline V lookup: CDR1 SGHTA, CDR2 FQGTGA. The CDR3 runs 16 residues. As processed by the authors: Amplification of reference gene primers provided the estimated nucleated cell counts. Clones were read by immunoSEQ multiplex PCR, and TCRdb kept only the in-frame ones, dropping some. Clone size and V and J calls were adopted from that table, with D and trimming inferred from the DNA. The profile shows about 250,000 clones, around 82% of them singletons. The chain uses TRBV7-3 and TRBJ2-2; 16 positions match TRBD2. Sequenced input: peripheral blood. The TCR sequence derives from a man aged 35 to 55 with active or convalescent COVID-19. CDR3 nucleotides: TGTGCCAGCAGCTCGGGACTAGCGGGAGGGAGCGGGGAGCTGTTTTTT. It is translated as CASSSGLAGGSGELFF.